The entry below gives a single TCR beta chain sequence along with its context. Its specificity is not known. Likely unrecorded immune exposures existed in these nominally healthy donors. The entry originates in a study of cytomegalovirus exposure and HLA in healthy donors. In the PCR, 60 Vbeta and 13 Jbeta primers were used. TCRdb's table, derived via immunoSEQ multiplex PCR, lists solely in-frame clones and lacks some. Of about 170,000 clones listed, approximately 65% are singletons. The CDR3 runs to 18 residues. Trimming removed 2 bases from V and 1 base from J; junction bases left unmatched: 3. Germline-derived CDR1 and CDR2 are SGHTA and FQGNSA. Findings of the study overall: It emerged from a later analysis that several of the most significant clusters appeared to be linked to common viral pathogens. Productive status was seen about 90% or about 30% of the time for most TCR beta V segments in an earlier analysis.

This TCR came from a man aged 35 to 55 in good health and CMV-seronegative. The genes are TRBV7-2 and TRBJ2-1; TRBD2 agrees at 15 bases. The source material was PBMCs. The CDR3 sequence: CASSLRTSGRGSYNEQFF. The CDR3 bases are TGTGCCAGCAGCTTACGGACTAGCGGGAGGGGGTCCTACAATGAGCAGTTCTTC.